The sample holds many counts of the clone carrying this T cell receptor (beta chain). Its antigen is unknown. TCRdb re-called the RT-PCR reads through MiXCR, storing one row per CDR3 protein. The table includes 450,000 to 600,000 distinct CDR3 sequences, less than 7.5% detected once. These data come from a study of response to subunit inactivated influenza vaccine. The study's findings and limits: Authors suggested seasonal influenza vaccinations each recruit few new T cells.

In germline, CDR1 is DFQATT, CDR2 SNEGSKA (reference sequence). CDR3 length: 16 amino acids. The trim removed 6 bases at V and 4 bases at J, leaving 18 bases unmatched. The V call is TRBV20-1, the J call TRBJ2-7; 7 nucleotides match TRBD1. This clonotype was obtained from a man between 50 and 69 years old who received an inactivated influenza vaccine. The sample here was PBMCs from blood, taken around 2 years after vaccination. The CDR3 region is CSARPPRDSAGYEQYF. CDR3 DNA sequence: TGCAGTGCACGACCCCCCAGGGACAGCGCAGGGTACGAGCAGTACTTC.